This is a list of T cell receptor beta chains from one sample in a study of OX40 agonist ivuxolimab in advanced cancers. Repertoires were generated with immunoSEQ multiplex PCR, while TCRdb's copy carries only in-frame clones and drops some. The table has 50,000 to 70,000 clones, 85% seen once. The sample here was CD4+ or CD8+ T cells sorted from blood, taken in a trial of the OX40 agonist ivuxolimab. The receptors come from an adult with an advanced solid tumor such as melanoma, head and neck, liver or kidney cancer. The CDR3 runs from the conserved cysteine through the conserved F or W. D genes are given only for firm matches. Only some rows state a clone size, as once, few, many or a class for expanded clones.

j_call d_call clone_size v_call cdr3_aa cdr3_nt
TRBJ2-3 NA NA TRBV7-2 CASSLVVGPDTQYF TGTGCCAGCAGCTTAGTGGTTGGCCCAGATACGCAGTATTTT
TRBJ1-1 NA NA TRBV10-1 CASSERQVANTEAFF TGCGCCAGCAGTGAAAGACAGGTAGCGAACACTGAAGCTTTCTTT
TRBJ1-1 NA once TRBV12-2 CASRPPAAHGNTEAFF TGTGCAAGTCGCCCCCCCGCGGCACACGGGAACACTGAAGCTTTCTTT
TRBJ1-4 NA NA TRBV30 CAWNRFEKDEKLFF TGTGCCTGGAACCGCTTTGAAAAAGATGAAAAACTGTTTTTT
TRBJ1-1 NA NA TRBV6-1 CASHQLQGSTEAFF TGTGCCAGCCACCAATTACAGGGAAGCACTGAAGCTTTCTTT
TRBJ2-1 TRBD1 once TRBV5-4 CASSPNPGQAYNEQFF TGTGCCAGCAGCCCCAATCCGGGACAGGCCTACAATGAGCAGTTCTTC
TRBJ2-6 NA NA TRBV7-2 CASSPRGTGANVLTF TGTGCCAGCAGCCCCCGGGGGACTGGGGCCAACGTCCTGACTTTC
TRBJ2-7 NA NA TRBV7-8 CASSLPGVYEQYF TGTGCCAGCAGCCTGCCGGGAGTCTACGAGCAGTACTTC
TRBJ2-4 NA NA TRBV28 CASSLLQGGLKNIQYF TGTGCCAGCAGTTTGCTACAGGGAGGGTTAAAAAACATTCAGTACTTC
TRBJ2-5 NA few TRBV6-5 CASSYYQLAPTQYF TGTGCCAGCAGTTACTACCAACTAGCACCGACCCAGTACTTC
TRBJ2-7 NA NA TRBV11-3 CASSRGLPEQYF TGTGCCAGCAGCCGAGGCCTACCGGAGCAGTACTTC
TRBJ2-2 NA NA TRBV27 CASSPSRGAGTGELFF TGTGCCAGCAGTCCCTCCCGCGGAGCGGGCACCGGGGAGCTGTTTTTT
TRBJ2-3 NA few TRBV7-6 CASSLDLGTQYF TGTGCCAGCAGCTTAGACCTGGGAACGCAGTATTTT
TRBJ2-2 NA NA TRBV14 CASSQTPGLSNTGELFF TGTGCCAGCAGCCAAACCCCGGGACTCTCGAACACCGGGGAGCTGTTTTTT
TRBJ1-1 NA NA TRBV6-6 CASSYSYRDTEAFF TGTGCCAGCAGTTACTCGTACAGGGACACTGAAGCTTTCTTT
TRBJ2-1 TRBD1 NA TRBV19 CASSRMTGGNEQFF TGTGCCAGTAGTAGAATGACAGGGGGCAATGAGCAGTTCTTC
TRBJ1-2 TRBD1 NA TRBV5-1 CASSRTGTDYTF TGCGCCAGCAGCAGGACAGGAACCGACTACACCTTC
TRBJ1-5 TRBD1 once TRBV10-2 CASRQGGSSVQPQHF TGCGCCAGCAGGCAGGGGGGCAGTTCGGTTCAGCCCCAGCATTTT
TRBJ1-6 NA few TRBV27 CASRGLNNSPLHF TGTGCCAGCAGAGGCCTGAATAATTCACCCCTCCACTTT
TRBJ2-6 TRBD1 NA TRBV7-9 CANTPTGAGANVLTF TGTGCCAACACCCCGACAGGGGCCGGGGCCAACGTCCTGACTTTC
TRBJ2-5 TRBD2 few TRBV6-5 CASSYDPGLAGETQYF TGTGCCAGCAGTTACGACCCCGGACTAGCGGGAGAGACCCAGTACTTC
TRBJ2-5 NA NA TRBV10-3 CAISERGLAQETQYF TGTGCCATCAGTGAACGGGGTCTTGCCCAAGAGACCCAGTACTTC
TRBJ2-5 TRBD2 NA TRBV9 CASSPRGGQETQYF TGTGCCAGCAGCCCCCGGGGGGGCCAAGAGACCCAGTACTTC
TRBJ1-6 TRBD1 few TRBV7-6 CASSRTTGGQSPLHF TGTGCCAGCAGCCGTACAACAGGGGGTCAATCACCCCTCCACTTT
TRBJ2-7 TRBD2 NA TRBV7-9 CASSLRGLAGGEQYF TGTGCCAGCAGCTTGAGAGGACTAGCGGGAGGCGAGCAGTACTTC
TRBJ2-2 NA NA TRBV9 CASSVVGDTGELFF TGTGCCAGCAGCGTTGTGGGGGACACCGGGGAGCTGTTTTTT
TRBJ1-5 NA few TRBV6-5 CASTLSNQPQHF TGTGCCAGCACACTGAGCAATCAGCCCCAGCATTTT
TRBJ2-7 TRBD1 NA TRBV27 CASSPRQGLYEQYF TGTGCCAGCAGTCCGAGACAGGGGCTCTACGAGCAGTACTTC
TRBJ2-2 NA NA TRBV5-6 CASSLRVSVAGELFF TGTGCCAGCAGCTTGCGCGTTAGCGTCGCCGGGGAGCTGTTTTTT
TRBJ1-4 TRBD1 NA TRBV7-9 CASSRGTARNEKLFF TGTGCCAGCAGTCGTGGGACAGCGCGTAATGAAAAACTGTTTTTT
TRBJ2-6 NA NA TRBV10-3 CAISVGDGSSGANVLTF TGTGCCATCAGTGTAGGCGACGGATCCTCTGGGGCCAACGTCCTGACTTTC
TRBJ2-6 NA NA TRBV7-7 CASSPGFNSGANVLTF TGTGCCAGCAGCCCTGGATTTAACTCTGGGGCCAACGTCCTGACTTTC
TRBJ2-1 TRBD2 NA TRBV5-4 CASSLGSGSRDEQFF TGTGCCAGCAGCTTGGGTAGCGGGAGTAGGGATGAGCAGTTCTTC
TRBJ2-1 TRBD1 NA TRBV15 CATRTTQGASYNEQFF TGTGCCACCAGGACCACACAGGGGGCCTCCTACAATGAGCAGTTCTTC
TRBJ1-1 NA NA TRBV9 CASSVAMGWNTEAFF TGTGCCAGCAGCGTAGCTATGGGATGGAACACTGAAGCTTTCTTT
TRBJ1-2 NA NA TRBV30 CAWKTGTFVGYTF TGTGCCTGGAAAACCGGGACATTTGTTGGCTACACCTTC
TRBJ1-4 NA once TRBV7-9 CASSINLRAGLEKLFF TGTGCCAGCAGCATCAACCTCCGGGCCGGCCTGGAAAAACTGTTTTTT
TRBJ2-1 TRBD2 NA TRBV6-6 CATWAGTSGVNEQFF TGTGCCACATGGGCCGGGACTAGCGGAGTCAATGAGCAGTTCTTC
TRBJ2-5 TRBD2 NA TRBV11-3 CASSSDPGLAAETQYF TGTGCCAGCAGCTCAGACCCCGGACTAGCGGCAGAGACCCAGTACTTC
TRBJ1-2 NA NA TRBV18 CASSPGNTYGYTF TGTGCCAGCTCACCAGGGAATACCTATGGCTACACCTTC
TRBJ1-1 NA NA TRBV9 CASSVYGNTEAFF TGTGCCAGCAGCGTATACGGGAACACTGAAGCTTTCTTT
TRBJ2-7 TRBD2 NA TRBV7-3 CASSLSSGAYEQYF TGTGCCAGCAGCCTCTCTAGCGGGGCCTACGAGCAGTACTTC
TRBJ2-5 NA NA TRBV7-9 CASSRVRWEETQYF TGTGCCAGCAGCAGGGTACGGTGGGAAGAGACCCAGTACTTC
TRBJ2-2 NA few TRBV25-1 CASSLAGANTGELFF TGTGCCAGCAGCCTAGCAGGGGCGAACACCGGGGAGCTGTTTTTT
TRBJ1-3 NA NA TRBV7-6 CARIEGGQVSGNTIYF TGTGCCAGGATTGAGGGCGGACAAGTCTCTGGAAACACCATATATTTT
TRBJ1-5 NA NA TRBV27 CASGKFNSLNQPQHF TGTGCCAGCGGTAAGTTCAACAGCCTCAATCAGCCCCAGCATTTT
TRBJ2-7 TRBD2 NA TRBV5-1 CASSREGNEQYF TGCGCCAGCAGCCGGGAGGGGAACGAGCAGTACTTC
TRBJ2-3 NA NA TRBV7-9 CASSLAGPDTQYF TGTGCCAGCAGCTTAGCGGGCCCAGATACGCAGTATTTT
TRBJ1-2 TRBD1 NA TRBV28 CASSPGQTYGYTF TGTGCCAGCAGTCCGGGACAGACCTATGGCTACACCTTC
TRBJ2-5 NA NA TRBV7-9 CASSLIRHSQETQYF TGTGCCAGCAGCTTAATTCGGCACAGCCAAGAGACCCAGTACTTC
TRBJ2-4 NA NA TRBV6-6 CATHTGQKHSVF TGTGCCACCCACACCGGCCAAAAACATTCAGTATTC
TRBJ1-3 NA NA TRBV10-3 CAIGRKTGAGSRGNTIYF TGTGCCATCGGAAGAAAAACGGGGGCAGGGTCTAGGGGAAACACCATATATTTT
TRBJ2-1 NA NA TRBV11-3 CASSLVGGGGYNEQFF TGTGCCAGCAGCTTAGTTGGGGGAGGAGGGTACAATGAGCAGTTCTTC
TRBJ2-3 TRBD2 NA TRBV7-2 CASSANPPGSGVPDTQYF TGTGCCAGCAGCGCCAACCCTCCGGGGAGCGGGGTGCCAGATACGCAGTATTTT
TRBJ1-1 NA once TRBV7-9 CASSFEGRMNTEAFF TGTGCCAGCAGCTTCGAGGGGAGAATGAACACTGAAGCTTTCTTT
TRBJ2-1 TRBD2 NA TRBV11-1 CASSLATSGGGNEQFF TGTGCCAGCAGCTTAGCCACTAGCGGGGGGGGTAATGAGCAGTTCTTC
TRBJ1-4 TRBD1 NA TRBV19 CASSVQGGNEKLFF TGTGCCAGTAGTGTACAGGGGGGGAATGAAAAACTGTTTTTT
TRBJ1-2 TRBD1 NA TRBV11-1 CASSYAGGSGYTF TGTGCCAGCAGCTACGCAGGGGGCAGTGGCTACACCTTC
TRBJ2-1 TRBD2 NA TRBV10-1 CASTERGVYNEQFF TGCGCCAGCACCGAGCGGGGGGTCTACAATGAGCAGTTCTTC
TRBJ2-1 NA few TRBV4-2 CASSQERGGANEQFF TGTGCCAGCAGCCAAGAGCGTGGAGGAGCTAATGAGCAGTTCTTC